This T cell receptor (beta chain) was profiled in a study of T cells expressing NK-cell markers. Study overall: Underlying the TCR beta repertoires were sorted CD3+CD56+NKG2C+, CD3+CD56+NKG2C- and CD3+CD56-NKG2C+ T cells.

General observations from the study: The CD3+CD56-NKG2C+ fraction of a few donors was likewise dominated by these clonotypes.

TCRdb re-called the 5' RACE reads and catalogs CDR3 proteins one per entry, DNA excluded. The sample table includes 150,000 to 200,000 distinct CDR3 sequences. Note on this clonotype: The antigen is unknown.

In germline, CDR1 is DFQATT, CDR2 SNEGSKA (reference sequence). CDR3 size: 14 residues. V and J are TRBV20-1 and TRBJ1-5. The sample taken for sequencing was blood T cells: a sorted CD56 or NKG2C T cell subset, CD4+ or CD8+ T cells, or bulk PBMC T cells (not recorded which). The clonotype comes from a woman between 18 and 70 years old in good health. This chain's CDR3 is CSATLRNSNQPQHF.